This paragraph reports one T cell receptor beta chain. Its antigen is currently unknown. Stated time point: cycle 4 day 1 (C4D1), after six to seven weeks of nivolumab. Each patient relapsed following autologous stem cell transplantation, and prior brentuximab vedotin exposure differed. This sample was included in a study of PD-1 blockade in classical Hodgkin lymphoma. Sequenced by immunoSEQ multiplex PCR; TCRdb stores in-frame clones only, minus some. Counted here are 99,000 or so clones, roughly nine tenths occurring once; the ten biggest clones make up 15% to 20%. CDR3 length: 14 residues. The V gene's germline CDR1 is KGHSH and CDR2 LQKENI. Deletions cut 3 bases from V and 5 bases from J, with 10 bases between. Study results and caveats: Complete responders started with a diversity level that resembled newly diagnosed patients at baseline. A reduction in baseline TCR diversity was reportedly seen in newly diagnosed patients relative to healthy donors.

The sequenced sample was peripheral blood mononuclear cells (PBMCs), obtained before the fourth cycle of nivolumab. The V call is TRBV18, the J call TRBJ2-2; D might be TRBD1 (6 bases). The receptor was derived from a human donor with classical Hodgkin lymphoma. CDR3 sequence: CASSPTGYTGELFF. CDR3 DNA sequence: TGTGCCAGCTCACCGACAGGTTATACCGGGGAGCTGTTTTTT.